The 32 T cell receptor beta chains below come from one sample, sequenced in a study of cytomegalovirus exposure and HLA in healthy donors. Only in-frame clones appear in the TCRdb table, and some are missing; sequencing was by immunoSEQ multiplex PCR. The sample holds roughly 63,000 clones; around 89% are singletons and the top ten take around 1.3%. Sequencing used PBMCs. Source of these receptors: a woman between 18 and 29 years old in good health and CMV-seronegative.

The rearrangement links TRBV28 to TRBJ2-1; 12 nucleotides agree with TRBD2. Losses at the gene ends were 9 bases for V and 7 bases for J; bases not matched to a gene: 4. Germline V gene sequence: CDR1 MDHEN, CDR2 SYDVKM. This CDR3 is 13 amino acids long. The CDR3 DNA sequence: TGTGCCAGTCGGACTAGCGGGAATAATGAGCAGTTCTTC. It translates to CASRTSGNNEQFF.

The chain combines TRBV25-1 with TRBJ1-2, with D possibly being TRBD1 (6 bases). V gave up 3 bases and J gave up 2 bases, with 10 bases separating them. CDR3 length equals 14 residues. The germline CDR1 and CDR2 sequences are MGHDK and SYGVNS. The CDR3 coding sequence is TGTGCCAGCAGTGAGGCAGGACAGAACTATGGCTACACCTTC. It encodes CASSEAGQNYGYTF.

The chain recombines TRBV5-6 with TRBJ1-2; 9 nucleotides align to TRBD1. The junction had 5 bases not matched to a gene; V was cut back by 2 bases and J by 3 bases. The CDR3 sequence is 15 residues long. Germline V gene lookup returns CDR1 SGHDT and CDR2 YYEEEE. The CDR3, as DNA: TGTGCCAGCAGCTTAGACCGGGACAGGGACTATGGCTACACCTTC. Translating gives CASSLDRDRDYGYTF.

CDR3 residues: CASNRDRSPYEQYF. The CDR3 DNA sequence: TGTGCCAGCAACCGGGACAGGTCCCCCTACGAGCAGTACTTC. The chain uses TRBV6-1 and TRBJ2-7, with 8 bases aligning to TRBD1. The junction had 7 bases not matched to a gene; V was cut back by 7 bases and J by 2 bases. CDR1 and CDR2 from the germline V gene are MNHNS and SASEGT. This CDR3 comprises 14 residues.

V is TRBV7-9 and J is TRBJ1-5; the match to TRBD1 covers 10 bases. V lost 3 bases and J lost 7; bases outside the gene matches: 6. Germline assignment: CDR1 SEHNR and CDR2 FQNEAQ (reference sequence). This CDR3 has 15 residues. The CDR3 is CASSLGTGDGQPQHF. Here the CDR3 DNA reads TGTGCCAGCAGCTTGGGGACAGGGGATGGCCAGCCCCAGCATTTT. Variable domain in full (rest from reference TRBV7-9 and TRBJ1-5): DTGVSQNPRHKITKRGQNVTFRCDPISEHNRLYWYRQTLGQGPEFLTYFQNEAQLEKSRLLSDRFSAERPKGSFSTLEIQRTEQGDSAMYLCASSLGTGDGQPQHFGDGTRLSIL.

The rearrangement links TRBV25-1 to TRBJ2-2, with a tentative D call TRBD2 (5 bases). The V end lost 2 bases, the J end lost 5 bases, and 9 bases lay between the germline ends. Germline values: CDR1 MGHDK, CDR2 SYGVNS. This CDR3 has 14 residues. The CDR3 DNA reads TGTGCCAGCAGTGAAGGGTGGAGGACCGGGGAGCTGTTTTTT. It specifies CASSEGWRTGELFF.

The CDR3 nucleotides are TGTGCCAGCAGGACTAGCGGGAGGGCAGAGACCCAGTACTTC. Translated: CASRTSGRAETQYF. The rearrangement uses TRBV6-6 and TRBJ2-5, with TRBD2 matching over 14 bases. The CDR3 runs 14 residues. CDR1 MNHNY and CDR2 SVGAGI come from the germline V gene (reference sequence). V shed 6 bases, J shed 4 bases, and the junction held 1 base outside the gene matches.

This chain uses TRBV29-1 with TRBJ1-3; D remains ambiguous. CDR1 is SQVTM and CDR2 is ANQGSEA in the germline V gene. V lost 0 bases to trimming and J lost 4 bases, with 7 bases between them. The CDR3 length is 13 residues. CDR3 DNA: TGCAGCGTTGAAGATGAGTGGGGAAACACCATATATTTT. This gives the protein CSVEDEWGNTIYF.

The gene calls are TRBV6-1 and TRBJ2-1, with D perhaps matching TRBD1 (6 bases). The CDR3 covers 14 residues. The V gene's germline CDR1 is MNHNS and CDR2 SASEGT. Trimming removed 7 bases from V and 9 bases from J, with 19 bases in between. The CDR3 spells CASIQGQTFGEQFF. The CDR3 DNA is TGTGCCAGCATTCAGGGACAAACCTTCGGTGAGCAGTTCTTC.

The chain employs TRBV4-1 and TRBJ1-2, with D maybe TRBD1 (6 bases). V was clipped by 6 bases and J by 4 bases, with 15 bases between them. CDR3 size: 14 residues. The germline gives CDR1 MGHRA, CDR2 YSYEKL. The CDR3, as DNA: TGCGCCAGCAGTCGGCAGGGGACCTCCTATGGCTACACCTTC. Translating gives CASSRQGTSYGYTF.

The gene calls are TRBV7-8 and TRBJ2-2; 10 bases line up with TRBD1. Germline V gives CDR1 SGHVS, CDR2 FQNEAQ. The J segment lost 4 bases and the V segment lost 5 bases, leaving 7 bases of the junction unmatched. CDR3 length equals 16 residues. The chain's CDR3 is CASSPGQGIITGELFF. Written as DNA, the CDR3 is TGTGCCAGCAGCCCGGGACAGGGGATTATCACCGGGGAGCTGTTTTTT.

The chain is built from TRBV5-1 and TRBJ2-1; TRBD1 matches 7 bases. V trimming: 4 bases; J trimming: 10 bases; junction bases outside the gene matches: 14. Germline assignment: CDR1 SGHRS and CDR2 YFSETQ. The CDR3 spans 15 residues. The CDR3 region is CASSAAATGTGEQFF. CDR3 bases: TGCGCCAGCAGCGCTGCCGCGACAGGGACCGGGGAGCAGTTCTTC. Using reference TRBV5-1 and TRBJ2-1 for the parts outside the CDR3, the full variable domain is KAGVTQTPRYLIKTRGQQVTLSCSPISGHRSVSWYQQTPGQGLQFLFEYFSETQRNKGNFPGRFSGRQFSNSRSEMNVSTLELGDSALYLCASSAAATGTGEQFFGPGTRLTVL.

Only a few counts were recorded for this clone. The CDR3 DNA sequence: TGTGCCTGGAGTGTGGCAGGGGGCCCCGGGGAGCTGTTTTTT. Protein sequence: CAWSVAGGPGELFF. The chain couples TRBV30 to TRBJ2-2; 8 bases match TRBD1. The CDR3 is 14 residues long. V shed 0 bases and J 6 bases; nucleotides not matched to a gene: 3. Per germline, CDR1 GTSNPN and CDR2 SVGIG (reference sequence).

This chain uses TRBV6-1 with TRBJ2-5; 10 nucleotides match TRBD1. With 10 bases clipped from V and 4 bases from J, the junction kept 12 bases outside the gene matches. The CDR3 sequence is 15 residues long. Germline values: CDR1 MNHNS, CDR2 SASEGT. CDR3: CATGTGAQARETQYF. CDR3 DNA sequence: TGTGCCACCGGGACAGGGGCCCAGGCGCGAGAGACCCAGTACTTC.

The sample holds one count of this clone. This chain uses TRBV11-3 with TRBJ2-3; a weak D match, TRBD2 (6 bases). With 6 bases removed from V and 3 bases from J, the gap between germline ends came to 16 bases. This CDR3 spans 15 amino acids. Germline V gene data show CDR1 as SGHNT and CDR2 as YENEEA. The CDR3 loop is CASSPQAGRTDTQYF. CDR3 nucleotides: TGTGCCAGCAGTCCCCAGGCAGGGAGGACAGATACGCAGTATTTT.

This chain uses TRBV15 with TRBJ2-1, with TRBD2 as a possible D gene (5 bases). V was shortened by 3 bases and J by 15 bases, with 21 bases between the two germline ends. CDR1 LNHNV and CDR2 YYDKDF come from the germline V gene (reference sequence). The CDR3 sequence is 14 residues long. In DNA, the CDR3 is TGTGCCACCAGCAGGACGGCTAGCTCCCTTCGGTTGTTCTTC. This translates into CATSRTASSLRLFF.

The chain uses TRBV4-2 and TRBJ2-3; 9 nucleotides line up with TRBD2. The CDR3 length is 15 residues. Germline V gene data show CDR1 as LGHNA and CDR2 as YNFKEQ. Losses at the gene ends were 4 bases for V and 1 base for J; bases not matched to a gene: 3. CDR3 amino acids: CASSPLAGGTDTQYF. The CDR3 region has the DNA TGTGCCAGCAGCCCCTTAGCGGGAGGCACAGATACGCAGTATTTT.

CDR3 protein: CASSQEAGAYSPLHF. The CDR3 DNA follows: TGCGCCAGCAGCCAAGAGGCGGGGGCTTATTCACCCCTCCACTTT. The rearrangement links TRBV4-1 to TRBJ1-6, with D possibly matching TRBD1 (6 bases). The germline gives CDR1 MGHRA, CDR2 YSYEKL. The germline V and J ends were trimmed by 0 bases and 8 bases, with 11 bases remaining between them. The CDR3 contains 15 residues.

This sequence joins TRBV6-6 and TRBJ1-1; the match to TRBD1 covers 12 bases. Looked up from germline, CDR1 is MNHNY and CDR2 is SVGAGI (reference sequence). The CDR3 has 15 residues. V trimming: 6 bases; J trimming: 3 bases; junction bases outside the gene matches: 5. The DNA of the CDR3 is TGTGCCAGCAGAGGGACAGGGGGCGCGGACACTGAAGCTTTCTTT. Its protein product is CASRGTGGADTEAFF.

This chain uses TRBV28 with TRBJ2-5; possible D gene TRBD2, 5 bases. Trimming took off 5 bases at V and 7 bases at J, with 17 bases between the two ends. CDR1 MDHEN and CDR2 SYDVKM come from the germline V gene. The CDR3 extends over 14 amino acids. In DNA, the CDR3 is TGTGCCAGCAGTAGCCGTACGGGGTCGTGGACCCAGTACTTC. Amino acid sequence: CASSSRTGSWTQYF.

The rearrangement links TRBV6-1 to TRBJ2-6, with D perhaps matching TRBD2 (5 bases). The germline CDR1 and CDR2 sequences are MNHNS and SASEGT. The CDR3 runs 15 residues. Trimming took off 2 bases at V and 3 bases at J, with 8 bases between the two ends. The CDR3 sequence is CASSESGLGANVLTF. CDR3 sequence (DNA): TGTGCCAGCAGTGAAAGCGGTCTTGGGGCCAACGTCCTGACTTTC.

The chain is built from TRBV19 and TRBJ2-1; D possibly corresponds to TRBD2 (6 bases). V was clipped by 5 bases and J by 5 bases, with 10 bases between them. CDR3 length equals 13 residues. Germline V gene sequence: CDR1 LNHDA, CDR2 SQIVND (reference sequence). CDR3 coding DNA: TGTGCCAGTAGTGCGGGACTGAACAATGAGCAGTTCTTC. This translates into CASSAGLNNEQFF.

The J gene is TRBJ1-1, the V gene TRBV6-5; TRBD1 aligns across 9 bases. V trimming: 5 bases; J trimming: 5 bases; junction bases outside the gene matches: 6. The germline gives CDR1 MNHEY, CDR2 SVGAGI. The CDR3 runs to 14 residues. The CDR3 loop reads CASSATGGRTEAFF. CDR3 sequence (DNA): TGTGCCAGCAGTGCGACAGGGGGGAGAACTGAAGCTTTCTTT.

V usage is TRBV4-1 and J usage is TRBJ2-1, with TRBD2 matching 8 bases. In germline, CDR1 is MGHRA, CDR2 YSYEKL. The CDR3 sequence is 13 residues long. V lost 4 bases and J lost 10; bases outside the gene matches: 6. The CDR3 nucleotides are TGCGCCAGCAGCCGGGAGATAGCGGGGGAGCAGTTCTTC. Protein product: CASSREIAGEQFF.

The chain employs TRBV5-1 and TRBJ2-6; TRBD2 matches 14 bases. Unmatched junction bases numbered 6, after V lost 4 bases and J lost 0 bases. From germline, CDR1 is SGHRS and CDR2 YFSETQ. The CDR3 has 19 residues. The CDR3 sequence: CASSLQGLAGDSGANVLTF. CDR3 in DNA: TGCGCCAGCAGCCTGCAGGGACTAGCGGGAGACTCTGGGGCCAACGTCCTGACTTTC. Filled out from reference TRBV5-1 and TRBJ2-6, the complete variable domain reads KAGVTQTPRYLIKTRGQQVTLSCSPISGHRSVSWYQQTPGQGLQFLFEYFSETQRNKGNFPGRFSGRQFSNSRSEMNVSTLELGDSALYLCASSLQGLAGDSGANVLTFGAGSRLTVL.

The chain couples TRBV5-1 to TRBJ1-2, with 11 bases matching TRBD1. This CDR3 has 18 residues. Germline lookup yields CDR1 SGHRS and CDR2 YFSETQ. V shed 3 bases, J shed 5 bases, and the junction held 15 bases outside the gene matches. The CDR3 protein is CASSSYRDRGIQTYGYTF. The DNA of the CDR3 is TGCGCCAGCAGCTCCTACCGGGACAGGGGGATCCAGACGTATGGCTACACCTTC.

The chain carries TRBV27 and TRBJ1-2; tentative D call: TRBD1 (6 bases). The ends were cut back, 3 bases at V and 3 bases at J, with 8 bases in the middle. This CDR3 has 13 residues. Germline CDR1 reads MNHEY; CDR2 reads SMNVEV (reference sequence). CDR3 loop: CASSLGAHYGYTF. In DNA form, the CDR3 reads TGTGCCAGCAGTTTGGGGGCGCACTATGGCTACACCTTC.

The V call is TRBV28, the J call TRBJ2-2, with 7 bases that match TRBD1. The trim removed 0 bases at V and 0 bases at J, leaving 4 bases unmatched. CDR1 MDHEN and CDR2 SYDVKM come from the germline V gene. The CDR3 totals 17 residues. CDR3 sequence reads: CASSLWRQGTNTGELFF. The CDR3 DNA reads as TGTGCCAGCAGTTTATGGCGACAGGGAACGAACACCGGGGAGCTGTTTTTT. Full variable domain (remainder filled in from reference TRBV28 and TRBJ2-2): DVKVTQSSRYLVKRTGEKVFLECVQDMDHENMFWYRQDPGLGLRLIYFSYDVKMKEKGDIPEGYSVSREKKERFSLILESASTNQTSMYLCASSLWRQGTNTGELFFGEGSRLTVL.

For this clone: A read error is likely, as this CDR3 ends without the conserved phenylalanine or tryptophan. The DNA is left out, because the CDR3 cannot be placed on it with certainty; the CDR3 is given as TCRdb lists it. The J gene is TRBJ2-4, the V gene TRBV5-1; the DNA was not used to check the table's D call, TRBD1. Germline CDR1 reads SGHRS; CDR2 reads YFSETQ. The CDR3 contains 11 residues when both ends are counted. Here the CDR3 reads CASSLGQASGG.

This clone was seen a single time. This chain connects TRBV5-6 to TRBJ2-2; 9 bases line up with TRBD2. CDR1 is SGHDT, CDR2 YYEEEE, per germline. The CDR3 spans 16 residues. After removal of 0 bases from V and 4 bases from J, the junction contained 4 bases not matched to a gene. The CDR3 sequence is CASSLGLAGFTGELFF. The CDR3 DNA reads TGTGCCAGCAGCTTGGGGCTAGCGGGATTCACCGGGGAGCTGTTTTTT.

This clone was seen a single time. The V and J genes are TRBV10-3 and TRBJ2-1, with 8 bases fitting TRBD2. The V segment lost 10 bases and the J segment 4 bases; nucleotides outside the gene matches: 12. Germline CDR1 ENHRY, CDR2 SYGVKD. The CDR3 runs 15 residues. The CDR3 sequence: CATNPRTSIYNEQFF. CDR3 DNA: TGTGCCACCAACCCCCGGACTAGCATTTACAATGAGCAGTTCTTC.

V and J are TRBV7-2 and TRBJ2-7; maybe TRBD2 (5 bases). V was trimmed by 5 bases and J by 6 bases, leaving 14 bases between them. CDR1 SGHTA and CDR2 FQGNSA come from the germline V gene. The CDR3 has 13 residues. The CDR3 nucleotides read TGTGCCAGCAGCCGCCAGGAGGCCTCCGAGCAGTACTTC. This translates into CASSRQEASEQYF. Complete variable domain (other parts from reference TRBV7-2 and TRBJ2-7): GAGVSQSPSNKVTEKGKDVELRCDPISGHTALYWYRQSLGQGLEFLIYFQGNSAPDKSGLPSDRFSAERTGGSVSTLTIQRTQQEDSAVYLCASSRQEASEQYFGPGTRLTVT.